The next 19 T cell receptor beta chains were all read from a single sample in a study of blood T cell repertoires in COVID-19. Produced via immunoSEQ multiplex PCR; TCRdb's table is partial and in-frame only. The table has under 450,000 clones, more than 75% seen once. The sequencing sample was made of PBMCs or T cells enriched from blood (not recorded which). The origin of the receptors is a man in his thirties or forties who had recovered from COVID-19.

This chain connects TRBV5-1 to TRBJ1-3; no reliable D call. V gave up 1 base and J gave up 0 bases, with 11 bases separating them. The germline CDR1 and CDR2 sequences are SGHRS and YFSETQ. There are 16 residues in the CDR3. CDR3 nucleotide sequence: TGCGCCAGCAGCTTGTCTCCACGACTCTCTGGAAACACCATATATTTT. Protein sequence: CASSLSPRLSGNTIYF. The whole variable domain, remainder taken from reference TRBV5-1 and TRBJ1-3, is KAGVTQTPRYLIKTRGQQVTLSCSPISGHRSVSWYQQTPGQGLQFLFEYFSETQRNKGNFPGRFSGRQFSNSRSEMNVSTLELGDSALYLCASSLSPRLSGNTIYFGEGSWLTVV.

The chain joins TRBV5-1 to TRBJ2-3, with a possible D match to TRBD2 (5 bases). With 4 bases removed from V and 3 bases from J, the gap between germline ends came to 12 bases. Germline V gene lookup returns CDR1 SGHRS and CDR2 YFSETQ. This CDR3 is built from 14 residues. For the CDR3, the DNA is TGCGCCAGCAGCCTCGAGACGGGGACAGATACGCAGTATTTT. Translated: CASSLETGTDTQYF.

This clone is a singleton in its sample. The chain is built from TRBV12-3 or TRBV12-4 and TRBJ1-2; D is ambiguous. The CDR3 runs to 12 residues. Deletions cut 3 bases from V and 2 bases from J, with 4 bases between. CDR3: CASSLGNYGYTF. The CDR3 nucleotides read TGTGCCAGCAGTTTGGGCAACTATGGCTACACCTTC.

This chain links TRBV4-3 with TRBJ1-2, with 7 bases aligning to TRBD1. The germline CDR1 and CDR2 sequences are LGHNA and YSLEER. The CDR3 sequence is 17 residues long. The V segment lost 4 bases and the J segment 5 bases; nucleotides outside the gene matches: 16. Here the CDR3 reads CASSPPRQGRTTYGYTF. The CDR3 nucleotides read TGCGCCAGCAGCCCTCCTCGACAGGGAAGGACGACATATGGCTACACCTTC.

The chain uses TRBV6-1 and TRBJ2-5, with 7 bases lining up with TRBD1. The CDR3 spans 15 residues. V was clipped by 3 bases and J by 5 bases; unmatched bases: 9. Germline-derived CDR1 and CDR2 are MNHNS and SASEGT. The CDR3 DNA follows: TGTGCCAGCAGTGATGTGACAGGGACCGGGGAGACCCAGTACTTC. It encodes CASSDVTGTGETQYF.

The gene calls are TRBV7-2 and TRBJ2-5, with D possibly TRBD2 on 5 matching bases. Germline V gene data show CDR1 as SGHTA and CDR2 as FQGNSA. CDR3 length: 11 amino acids. V dropped 2 bases and J dropped 7 bases, with 5 bases sitting between them. In DNA, the CDR3 is TGTGCCAGCAGCTTACGGGGGACCCAGTACTTC. Its protein is CASSLRGTQYF.

This sequence joins TRBV4-1 and TRBJ1-6; D might be TRBD1 (5 bases). The CDR3 totals 16 residues. In germline, CDR1 is MGHRA, CDR2 YSYEKL. V dropped 0 bases and J dropped 5 bases, with 11 bases sitting between them. DNA of the CDR3: TGCGCCAGCAGCCAAGAGGCAGGGTCCGATAATTCACCCCTCCACTTT. Residues: CASSQEAGSDNSPLHF.

In DNA, the CDR3 is TGCAGTGCTAGTACCGGACAGGGTAGCTCACCCCTCCACTTT. Its protein product is CSASTGQGSSPLHF. The chain is built from TRBV20-1 and TRBJ1-6; 8 bases fit TRBD1. Trimming cost V 3 bases and J 10 bases; bases outside gene matches: 8. CDR1 DFQATT and CDR2 SNEGSKA come from the germline V gene (reference sequence). This CDR3 region has 14 residues.

J is TRBJ2-7 and V is TRBV11-2; D not certain. The CDR3 is 15 amino acids. Germline lookup yields CDR1 SGHAT and CDR2 FQNNGV. Trimming took 2 bases from V and 4 from J, leaving 15 bases between them. CDR3 sequence reads: CASSLSLVTPYEQYF. The DNA for the CDR3 is TGTGCCAGCAGCTTAAGTCTCGTGACACCGTACGAGCAGTACTTC.

This clone was counted only a few times. This chain uses TRBV30 with TRBJ1-2, with unresolved D. CDR1 is GTSNPN, CDR2 SVGIG, per germline (reference sequence). Trimming took 0 bases from V and 8 from J, leaving 10 bases between them. The CDR3 loop spans 12 amino acids. CDR3 coding DNA: TGTGCCTGGAGTGTACATGGAGCGGGCTACACCTTC. This sequence encodes CAWSVHGAGYTF.

V and J are TRBV18 and TRBJ1-1; the D gene is possibly TRBD1 (6 bases). The length of the CDR3 is 16 residues. Germline V gives CDR1 KGHSH, CDR2 LQKENI. V was pared by 3 bases and J by 4 bases, with 18 bases between. The DNA of the CDR3 is TGTGCCAGCTCACCGGGATGGGGGGGGCAGAGCACTGAAGCTTTCTTT. It encodes CASSPGWGGQSTEAFF.

The chain joins TRBV7-9 to TRBJ2-1; weak D call: TRBD1 (6 bases). CDR1 is SEHNR, CDR2 FQNEAQ, per germline (reference sequence). The V end was cut by 10 bases, the J end by 5 bases, with 18 bases between. The length of the CDR3 is 14 residues. CDR3 in amino acids: CAIEGNRAHNEQFF. CDR3 nucleotides: TGTGCCATTGAGGGGAACAGGGCCCACAATGAGCAGTTCTTC.

The rearrangement links TRBV6-5 to TRBJ2-5; 8 bases agree with TRBD1. Germline V CDR1 and CDR2: MNHEY, SVGAGI. Unmatched junction bases numbered 5, after V lost 5 bases and J lost 6 bases. This CDR3 region has 13 residues. CDR3 nucleotide sequence: TGTGCCAGCAGTCGACAGGGGAGGAAGACCCAGTACTTC. Its protein product is CASSRQGRKTQYF.

J is TRBJ2-6 and V is TRBV9; the match to TRBD1 covers 8 bases. Germline loops: CDR1 SGDLS, CDR2 YYNGEE. The CDR3 is 17 amino acids. V shed 4 bases and J 0 bases; nucleotides not matched to a gene: 6. CDR3 loop: CASSLGQEVSGANVLTF. The CDR3 DNA sequence: TGTGCCAGCAGCTTGGGACAGGAGGTCTCTGGGGCCAACGTCCTGACTTTC.

V usage is TRBV5-1 and J usage is TRBJ2-1; D not resolved. The CDR3 runs 15 residues. Trimming shortened V by 0 bases and J by 5 bases, and 12 bases separated the two germline ends. CDR1 is SGHRS and CDR2 is YFSETQ in the germline V gene. The CDR3 region has the DNA TGCGCCAGCAGCTTGGATAGTCCTAGTCACAATGAGCAGTTCTTC. Its protein is CASSLDSPSHNEQFF.

The V gene is TRBV10-3, the J gene TRBJ1-5; 8 nucleotides align to TRBD1. The V gene's germline CDR1 is ENHRY and CDR2 SYGVKD. The CDR3 length is 13 residues. Losses at the gene ends were 10 bases for V and 3 bases for J; bases not matched to a gene: 5. CDR3 in DNA: TGTGCCACGGCGGACAGGGACAATCAGCCCCAGCATTTT. This codes for CATADRDNQPQHF.

This rearrangement joins TRBV7-9 to TRBJ2-5; D not resolved. Trimming removed 2 bases at V and 9 bases at J, with 16 bases between. The CDR3 covers 14 residues. Germline lookup yields CDR1 SEHNR and CDR2 FQNEAQ (reference sequence). This CDR3 is CASSLSPTTAAQYF. The CDR3 DNA follows: TGTGCCAGCAGCTTATCTCCAACAACTGCGGCCCAGTACTTC.

The chain combines TRBV29-1 with TRBJ1-2; D unresolved. Germline CDR1 reads SQVTM; CDR2 reads ANQGSEA. V lost 6 bases to trimming and J lost 8 bases, with 16 bases between them. The CDR3 contains 12 residues. This CDR3 reads CSVWTASLGYTF. For the CDR3, the DNA is TGCAGCGTGTGGACTGCCTCCTTGGGCTACACCTTC.

V gene TRBV6-1 combines with J gene TRBJ1-6; D unclear. V lost 0 bases, J lost 11 bases, and 8 bases lay in between. Germline-derived CDR1 and CDR2 are MNHNS and SASEGT. This CDR3 is built from 13 residues. The CDR3: CASSEAHGTPLHF. CDR3 bases: TGTGCCAGCAGTGAAGCGCACGGGACACCCCTCCACTTT.